This TCR beta chain emerged from a study of STAT5B mutations in CD4+ large granular lymphocyte leukemia. About the research overall: Among healthy controls, a particular HLA allele went with more CDR3 'QG' motifs.

Study-level points and caveats: Without putative leukemic clones, patient CD4-sorted repertoires remained more clonal than healthy CD4+ repertoires. 8/27 top patient clones versus 2/35 control clones were TRBV06-family.

The CDR3 loop spans 13 amino acids. Between the trimmed V and J ends, which lost 5 bases and 5 bases, there was a span of 10 bases. The germline CDR1 and CDR2 sequences are SEHNR and FQNEAQ (reference sequence). The assay was run at survey level. Libraries were prepared by immunoSEQ multiplex PCR; TCRdb keeps only in-frame clonotypes and omits some of them. The table shows 20,000 to 25,000 clones, with about 71% occurring only once. A remark on this clone: Its antigen remains unidentified.

This chain uses TRBV7-9 with TRBJ1-5; D remains ambiguous. The TCR sequence derives from a human donor in good health. The sequencing input was CD4+ T cells from blood buffy coats. Written as DNA, the CDR3 is TGTGCCAGCAGCGCGCACTGGGATCAGCCCCAGCATTTT. Translation gives CASSAHWDQPQHF.